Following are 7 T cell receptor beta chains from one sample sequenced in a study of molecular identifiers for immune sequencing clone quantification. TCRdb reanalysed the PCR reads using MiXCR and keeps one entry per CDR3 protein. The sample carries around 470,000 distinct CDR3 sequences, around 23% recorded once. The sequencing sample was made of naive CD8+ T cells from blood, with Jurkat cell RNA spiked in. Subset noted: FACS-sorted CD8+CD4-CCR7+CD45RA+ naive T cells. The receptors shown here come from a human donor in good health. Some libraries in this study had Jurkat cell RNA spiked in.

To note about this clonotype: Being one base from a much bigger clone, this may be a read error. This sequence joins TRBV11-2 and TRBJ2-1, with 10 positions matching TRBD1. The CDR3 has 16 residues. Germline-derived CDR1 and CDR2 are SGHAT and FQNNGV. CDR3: CASSNPGTGAGNEQLF. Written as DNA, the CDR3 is TGTGCCAGCAGCAACCCCGGGACAGGGGCCGGGAATGAGCAGCTCTTC.

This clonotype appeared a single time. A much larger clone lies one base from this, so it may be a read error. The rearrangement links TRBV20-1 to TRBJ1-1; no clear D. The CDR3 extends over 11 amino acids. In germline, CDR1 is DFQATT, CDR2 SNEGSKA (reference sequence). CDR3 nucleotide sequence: TGCACCTTAGCCCTGACCACTGAAGCTTTCTTT. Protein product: CTLALTTEAFF.

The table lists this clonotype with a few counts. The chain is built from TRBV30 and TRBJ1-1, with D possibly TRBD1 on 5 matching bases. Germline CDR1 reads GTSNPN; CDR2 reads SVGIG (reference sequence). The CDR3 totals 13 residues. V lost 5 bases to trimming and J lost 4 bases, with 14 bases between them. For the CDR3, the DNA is TGTGCCTGGGACGAGGGGCTCGGCACTGAAGCTTTCTTT. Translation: CAWDEGLGTEAFF.

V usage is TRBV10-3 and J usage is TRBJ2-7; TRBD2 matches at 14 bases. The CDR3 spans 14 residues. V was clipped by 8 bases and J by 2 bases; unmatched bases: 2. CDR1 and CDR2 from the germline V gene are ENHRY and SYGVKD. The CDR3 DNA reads TGTGCCATCGGGGGACTAGCGGGAGCCTACGAGCAGTACTTC. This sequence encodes CAIGGLAGAYEQYF.

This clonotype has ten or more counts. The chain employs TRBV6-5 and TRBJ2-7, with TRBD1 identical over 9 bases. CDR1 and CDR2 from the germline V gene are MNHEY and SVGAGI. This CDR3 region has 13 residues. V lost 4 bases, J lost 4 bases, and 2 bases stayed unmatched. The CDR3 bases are TGTGCCAGCAGTTCGGACAGGGGTTACGAGCAGTACTTC. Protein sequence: CASSSDRGYEQYF.

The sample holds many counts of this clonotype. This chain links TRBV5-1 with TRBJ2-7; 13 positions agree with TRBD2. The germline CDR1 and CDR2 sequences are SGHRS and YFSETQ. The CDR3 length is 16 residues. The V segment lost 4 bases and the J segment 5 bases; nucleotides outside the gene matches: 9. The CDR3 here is CASSPSWTSGGHEQYF. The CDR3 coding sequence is TGCGCCAGCAGCCCCTCCTGGACTAGCGGGGGTCACGAGCAGTACTTC.

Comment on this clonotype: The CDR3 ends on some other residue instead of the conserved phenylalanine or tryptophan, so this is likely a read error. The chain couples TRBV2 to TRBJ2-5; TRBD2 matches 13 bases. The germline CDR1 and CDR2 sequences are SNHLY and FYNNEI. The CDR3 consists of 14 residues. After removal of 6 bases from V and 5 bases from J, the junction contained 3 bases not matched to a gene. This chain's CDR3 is CASRGTSGAETQYS. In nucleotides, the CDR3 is TGTGCCAGCAGGGGGACTAGCGGGGCCGAGACCCAGTACTCC.